This passage covers 27 T cell receptor beta chains from one sample sequenced in a study of cytomegalovirus exposure and HLA in healthy donors. PCR was performed using 60 Vbeta and 13 Jbeta primers. The method was immunoSEQ multiplex PCR; TCRdb's version includes in-frame clones alone and lacks a portion of them. The sample holds over 150,000 clones; more than 60% are singletons and the top ten take 3.5% to 5.5%. Source material: PBMCs. The origin of the receptors is a man aged 35-49 years in good health and CMV-seronegative.

This chain joins TRBV30 and TRBJ1-2, with a tentative D call TRBD1 (5 bases). Germline CDR1 reads GTSNPN; CDR2 reads SVGIG (reference sequence). The CDR3 spans 12 residues. The V end lost 2 bases, the J end lost 2 bases, and 6 bases lay between the germline ends. CDR3 protein: CAWSRGNYGYTF. In nucleotides, the CDR3 is TGTGCCTGGAGTAGGGGAAACTATGGCTACACCTTC.

The chain couples TRBV10-2 to TRBJ2-3; TRBD2 agrees at 7 bases. The CDR3 has 16 residues. CDR1 and CDR2 from the germline V gene are WSHSY and SAAADI. The V gene end was trimmed by 7 bases and the J gene end by 1 base; junction bases not matched to a gene: 11. The DNA of the CDR3 is TGCGCCAGCATCCACGGTGGGGGAGGGGGCACAGATACGCAGTATTTT. As protein: CASIHGGGGGTDTQYF.

The chain uses TRBV28 and TRBJ2-5; TRBD1 aligns across 9 bases. The CDR3 totals 15 residues. V shed 6 bases and J 13 bases; nucleotides not matched to a gene: 18. Looked up from germline, CDR1 is MDHEN and CDR2 is SYDVKM. The CDR3 loop reads CASSLGDREGSSRYF. The CDR3 nucleotides are TGTGCCAGCAGCCTTGGGGACAGGGAGGGTTCGAGTCGGTACTTC. Looking up the rest from reference TRBV28 and TRBJ2-5 gives the full variable domain: DVKVTQSSRYLVKRTGEKVFLECVQDMDHENMFWYRQDPGLGLRLIYFSYDVKMKEKGDIPEGYSVSREKKERFSLILESASTNQTSMYLCASSLGDREGSSRYFGPGTRLLVL.

This clone appeared a single time. This chain joins TRBV10-1 and TRBJ2-5; 10 nucleotides agree with TRBD1. This CDR3 contains 20 residues. Trimming at V came to 3 bases and at J to 1 base, leaving 17 bases not matched to a gene. CDR1 is WNHNN, CDR2 SYGVQD, per germline (reference sequence). The CDR3 here is CASSDSKTGGPSDGQETQYF. CDR3 bases: TGCGCCAGCAGTGATTCGAAGACAGGGGGCCCTTCTGACGGCCAAGAGACCCAGTACTTC.

CDR3 loop: CASSGRDRGVDTQYF. The CDR3 region has the DNA TGTGCCAGCAGTGGGAGGGACAGGGGGGTTGATACGCAGTATTTT. The chain uses TRBV6-1 and TRBJ2-3, with 11 bases that match TRBD1. The germline CDR1 and CDR2 sequences are MNHNS and SASEGT. There are 15 residues in the CDR3. Germline trimming cut 4 bases from V and 6 bases from J; bases unmatched to any gene: 6.

This chain links TRBV7-8 with TRBJ1-1; the D gene is possibly TRBD1 (6 bases). The germline gives CDR1 SGHVS, CDR2 FQNEAQ. CDR3 length: 16 residues. Trimming removed 1 base from V and 7 bases from J, with 19 bases in between. Written as DNA, the CDR3 is TGTGCCAGCAGCTTAGGGATTTCAGGGGCGAGGGGTGAAGCTTTCTTT. This gives the protein CASSLGISGARGEAFF.

The chain uses TRBV18 and TRBJ2-1; D possibly corresponds to TRBD2 (6 bases). Germline V gene sequence: CDR1 KGHSH, CDR2 LQKENI. V gave up 4 bases and J gave up 6 bases, with 13 bases separating them. The CDR3 loop spans 14 amino acids. The CDR3 DNA sequence: TGTGCCAGCTCACTAGACCCCGGGGGCAATGAGCAGTTCTTC. Translating it yields CASSLDPGGNEQFF.

The chain joins TRBV5-1 to TRBJ1-5; D may be TRBD1 (5 bases). V lost 2 bases to trimming and J lost 5 bases, with 11 bases between them. Germline V gene sequence: CDR1 SGHRS, CDR2 YFSETQ. CDR3 length: 14 amino acids. The CDR3 protein is CASSFGGRDQPQHF. CDR3 coding DNA: TGCGCCAGCAGCTTCGGGGGACGCGATCAGCCCCAGCATTTT.

The table lists this clone with a few counts. This chain links TRBV7-6 with TRBJ1-6, with 12 bases identical to TRBD1. This CDR3 comprises 15 residues. V lost 5 bases, J lost 6 bases, and 2 bases stayed unmatched. In germline, CDR1 is SGHVS, CDR2 FNYEAQ. CDR3 in DNA: TGTGCCAGCAGCGCGGGACAGGGGGCTAATTCACCCCTCCACTTT. As protein: CASSAGQGANSPLHF.

The sample holds one count of this clone. This chain joins TRBV30 and TRBJ2-1; D remains ambiguous. Germline lookup yields CDR1 GTSNPN and CDR2 SVGIG (reference sequence). V was clipped by 0 bases and J by 7 bases, with 10 bases between them. CDR3 length: 13 amino acids. Here the CDR3 reads CAWSVRVGNEQFF. The DNA for the CDR3 is TGTGCCTGGAGTGTACGGGTTGGGAATGAGCAGTTCTTC.

This clone was observed a few times. The gene calls are TRBV6-5 and TRBJ2-6, with D perhaps TRBD1 (6 bases). V was shortened by 4 bases and J by 0 bases, with 10 bases between the two germline ends. The germline V gene encodes CDR1 MNHEY and CDR2 SVGAGI. The CDR3 length is 16 residues. The chain's CDR3 is CASSLTGSSGANVLTF. The CDR3 nucleotides read TGTGCCAGCAGTTTGACAGGATCCTCTGGGGCCAACGTCCTGACTTTC.

This chain links TRBV6-1 with TRBJ1-5, with D possibly TRBD1 on 6 matching bases. CDR3 length: 13 amino acids. Germline V gives CDR1 MNHNS, CDR2 SASEGT. Trimming stripped 5 bases from V and 5 bases from J, with 10 bases between. The chain's CDR3 is CASSNPGDQPQHF. The CDR3 region has the DNA TGTGCCAGCAGTAACCCAGGGGATCAGCCCCAGCATTTT.

The V gene is TRBV2, the J gene TRBJ1-6, with D uncertain. Trimming took off 8 bases at V and 8 bases at J, with 16 bases between the two ends. CDR3 length: 14 residues. The germline V gene has CDR1 SNHLY and CDR2 FYNNEI. CDR3 sequence: CASLSAHNYSPLHF. CDR3 in DNA: TGTGCCAGCTTATCTGCCCATAACTATTCACCCCTCCACTTT.

The chain carries TRBV6-4 and TRBJ2-2; D is unclear. V was clipped by 4 bases and J by 7 bases, with 4 bases between them. The germline V gene encodes CDR1 MRHNA and CDR2 SNTAGT. CDR3 length: 11 amino acids. The CDR3 here is CASSGGGELFF. Here the CDR3 DNA reads TGTGCCAGCAGTGGAGGCGGGGAGCTGTTTTTT.

The chain is built from TRBV6-6 and TRBJ2-5, with TRBD1 identical over 8 bases. There are 13 residues in the CDR3. The germline V gene has CDR1 MNHNY and CDR2 SVGAGI (reference sequence). With 6 bases clipped from V and 5 bases from J, the junction kept 5 bases outside the gene matches. The chain's CDR3 is CASSPRDRETQYF. The DNA for the CDR3 is TGTGCCAGCAGCCCCCGGGACAGGGAGACCCAGTACTTC.

The chain employs TRBV30 and TRBJ2-7; a possible D gene is TRBD1 (5 bases). This CDR3 comprises 12 residues. The V and J ends lost 0 bases and 4 bases respectively, with 7 bases between them. Per germline, CDR1 GTSNPN and CDR2 SVGIG (reference sequence). The CDR3 protein is CAWSVQGYEQYF. CDR3 DNA: TGTGCCTGGAGTGTCCAGGGTTACGAGCAGTACTTC.

This chain connects TRBV9 to TRBJ1-2; a possible D gene is TRBD1 (5 bases). From germline, CDR1 is SGDLS and CDR2 YYNGEE. The V end lost 3 bases, the J end lost 4 bases, and 16 bases lay between the germline ends. The CDR3 runs to 15 residues. CDR3 loop: CASSGGGGSGYGYTF. CDR3 DNA sequence: TGTGCCAGCAGCGGCGGGGGGGGGTCGGGCTATGGCTACACCTTC.

This clone was observed a single time. The gene calls are TRBV11-2 and TRBJ2-7; weak D call: TRBD1 (5 bases). V was cut by 2 bases and J by 0 bases, with 11 bases left in between. The CDR3 has 15 residues. From germline, CDR1 is SGHAT and CDR2 FQNNGV. CDR3 region: CASSLITGPSYEQYF. The CDR3 region has the DNA TGTGCCAGCAGCTTAATAACAGGCCCCTCCTACGAGCAGTACTTC.

The genes are TRBV7-9 and TRBJ1-2, with 8 positions matching TRBD1. After removal of 6 bases from V and 12 bases from J, the junction contained 3 bases not matched to a gene. This CDR3 contains 10 residues. Per germline, CDR1 SEHNR and CDR2 FQNEAQ (reference sequence). For the CDR3, the DNA is TGTGCCAGCAGGGCGGACAGGGACACCTTC. Translation: CASRADRDTF.

The chain has TRBV7-8 and TRBJ2-2; 12 bases map to TRBD2. CDR3 length: 16 residues. Losses at the gene ends were 6 bases for V and 4 bases for J; bases not matched to a gene: 6. The germline V gene has CDR1 SGHVS and CDR2 FQNEAQ. CDR3 sequence: CASRGRLAGVTGELFF. The CDR3 DNA is TGTGCCAGCAGGGGAAGACTAGCGGGGGTCACCGGGGAGCTGTTTTTT.

The chain combines TRBV6-6 with TRBJ2-7; TRBD2 aligns across 13 bases. Germline assignment: CDR1 MNHNY and CDR2 SVGAGI (reference sequence). After removal of 6 bases from V and 6 bases from J, the junction contained 5 bases not matched to a gene. CDR3 length: 14 residues. The CDR3 sequence: CASSLTSGGGEQYF. CDR3 in DNA: TGTGCCAGCAGCCTAACTAGCGGGGGGGGCGAGCAGTACTTC.

The chain links TRBV19 to TRBJ1-1, with D possibly TRBD1 on 5 matching bases. Per the germline V gene, CDR1 is LNHDA and CDR2 is SQIVND (reference sequence). The CDR3 runs to 11 residues. Trimming took off 8 bases at V and 8 bases at J, with 12 bases between the two ends. CDR3 nucleotides: TGTGCCAGTTCCTCAACAGGAGAAGCTTTCTTT. Translating it yields CASSSTGEAFF.

The chain couples TRBV5-4 to TRBJ2-1; 7 bases match TRBD2. The V and J ends lost 7 bases and 5 bases, in that order; junction bases with no gene match: 12. CDR3 length: 15 residues. In germline, CDR1 is SGHNT, CDR2 YYREEE (reference sequence). DNA for the CDR3: TGTGCCAGCGCCACCCCCGGGACTACTGACAATGAGCAGTTCTTC. It yields the protein CASATPGTTDNEQFF. Looking up the rest from reference TRBV5-4 and TRBJ2-1 gives the full variable domain: ETGVTQSPTHLIKTRGQQVTLRCSSQSGHNTVSWYQQALGQGPQFIFQYYREEENGRGNFPPRFSGLQFPNYSSELNVNALELDDSALYLCASATPGTTDNEQFFGPGTRLTVL.

The chain couples TRBV2 to TRBJ2-7; no firm D call. Trimming left V 4 bases short and J 5 bases short, with 15 bases between. The CDR3 sequence is 14 residues long. Germline V gives CDR1 SNHLY, CDR2 FYNNEI. CDR3 residues: CASSVLVAIDEQYF. CDR3 nucleotide sequence: TGTGCCAGCAGTGTACTGGTAGCCATCGACGAGCAGTACTTC.

V is TRBV10-3 and J is TRBJ2-2; 9 nucleotides agree with TRBD2. CDR1 and CDR2 from the germline V gene are ENHRY and SYGVKD. The CDR3 covers 17 residues. J was trimmed by 5 bases and V by 4 bases; bases with no gene match: 11. The CDR3 loop reads CAISGQAGGAFTGELFF. CDR3 bases: TGTGCCATCAGTGGCCAGGCGGGGGGGGCGTTTACCGGGGAGCTGTTTTTT.

This clone has a handful of counts. The V gene is TRBV28, the J gene TRBJ2-7, with a possible D match to TRBD1 (6 bases). Germline loops: CDR1 MDHEN, CDR2 SYDVKM. Trimming took off 7 bases at V and 3 bases at J, with 13 bases between the two ends. CDR3 length equals 13 residues. The CDR3 sequence is CASNSGHRYEQYF. The CDR3 nucleotides read TGTGCCAGCAATTCGGGACACCGCTACGAGCAGTACTTC.

V is TRBV19 and J is TRBJ1-6, with 9 bases lining up with TRBD1. The CDR3 has 15 residues. V lost 6 bases and J lost 8; bases outside the gene matches: 8. The germline CDR1 and CDR2 sequences are LNHDA and SQIVND (reference sequence). In DNA form, the CDR3 reads TGTGCCAGTAGGGGGGACAGGGCCACTTATTCACCCCTCCACTTT. Protein sequence: CASRGDRATYSPLHF.